Listed below are T cell receptor beta chains from one sample, sequenced in a study of identical twins. Using its own MiXCR run on the 5' RACE reads, TCRdb lists one record per CDR3 protein. The sample includes under 450,000 distinct CDR3 sequences, approximately 17% seen only once; the top ten take around 12%. Sequencing was performed on naive T cells sorted from blood. The receptors stem from a man aged 45-65 years in good health. CDR3s include the opening cysteine and the closing phenylalanine or tryptophan. The D gene is left open where the match is weak. Size values are once, few and many counts, or a class for expanded clones, and some rows have none.

D,V,J,size,DNA,CDR3
NA,TRBV10-3,TRBJ2-1,few,TGTGCCATCAGTGAGCCACAGACTACCGTCGATGAGCAGTTCTTC,CAISEPQTTVDEQFF
TRBD1,TRBV12-3/TRBV12-4,TRBJ1-2,NA,TGTGCCAGCAGTCGGAACAGGGGAGGAGGCTACACCTTC,CASSRNRGGGYTF
TRBD1,TRBV6-2/TRBV6-3,TRBJ2-1,NA,TGTGCCAGCAGTACAGGGGTTGGGTACAATGAGCAGTTCTTC,CASSTGVGYNEQFF
TRBD1,TRBV9,TRBJ2-7,many,TGTGCCAGCAGCGTAGATGGGACAGGCTCCTACGAGCAGTACTTC,CASSVDGTGSYEQYF
NA,TRBV7-9,TRBJ1-2,NA,TGTGCCAGCAGCTCCGAAAAGGACTATGGCTACACCTTC,CASSSEKDYGYTF
TRBD2,TRBV29-1,TRBJ2-1,few,TGCAGCGTTGTCGGGACTAGGACTAGCGCCAATGAGCAGTTCTTC,CSVVGTRTSANEQFF
NA,TRBV29-1,TRBJ1-5,many,TGCAGCGCCGCGGACCGAGGCAATCAGCCCCAGCATTTT,CSAADRGNQPQHF
NA,TRBV7-9,TRBJ1-2,few,TGTGCCAGCAGCTTAGCCCCCGGGACGGGAGATGGCTACACCTTC,CASSLAPGTGDGYTF
NA,TRBV12-3/TRBV12-4,TRBJ2-1,NA,TGTGCCAGCAGTCCACGGACATACAATGAGCAGTTCTTC,CASSPRTYNEQFF
TRBD2,TRBV20-1,TRBJ2-7,many,TGCAGTGCTACGGGACTAGCGACACACGAGCAGTACTTC,CSATGLATHEQYF
TRBD1,TRBV7-2,TRBJ1-2,NA,TGTGCCAGCAGCACGGGACAGGGGAATGGAATCTATGGCTACACCTTC,CASSTGQGNGIYGYTF
NA,TRBV29-1,TRBJ2-7,NA,TGCAGCGTTGAAAGCTCAGGGCAGGGAACCTACGAGCAGTACTTC,CSVESSGQGTYEQYF